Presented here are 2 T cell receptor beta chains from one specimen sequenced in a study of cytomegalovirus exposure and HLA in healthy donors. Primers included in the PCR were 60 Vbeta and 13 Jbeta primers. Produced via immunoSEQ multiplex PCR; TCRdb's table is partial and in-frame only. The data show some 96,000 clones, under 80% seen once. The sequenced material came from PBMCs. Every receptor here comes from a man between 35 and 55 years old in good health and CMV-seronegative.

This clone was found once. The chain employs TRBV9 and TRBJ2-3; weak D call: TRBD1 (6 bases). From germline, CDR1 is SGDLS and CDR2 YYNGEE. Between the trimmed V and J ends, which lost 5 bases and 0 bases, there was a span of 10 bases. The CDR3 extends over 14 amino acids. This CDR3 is CASRGAESTDTQYF. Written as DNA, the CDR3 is TGTGCCAGCAGGGGGGCGGAGAGCACAGATACGCAGTATTTT.

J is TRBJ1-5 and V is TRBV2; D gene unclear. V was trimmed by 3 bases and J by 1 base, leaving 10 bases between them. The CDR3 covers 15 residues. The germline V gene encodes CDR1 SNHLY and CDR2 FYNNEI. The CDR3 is CASSESSLSNQPQHF. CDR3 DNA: TGTGCCAGCAGTGAGTCCAGTCTCAGCAATCAGCCCCAGCATTTT.